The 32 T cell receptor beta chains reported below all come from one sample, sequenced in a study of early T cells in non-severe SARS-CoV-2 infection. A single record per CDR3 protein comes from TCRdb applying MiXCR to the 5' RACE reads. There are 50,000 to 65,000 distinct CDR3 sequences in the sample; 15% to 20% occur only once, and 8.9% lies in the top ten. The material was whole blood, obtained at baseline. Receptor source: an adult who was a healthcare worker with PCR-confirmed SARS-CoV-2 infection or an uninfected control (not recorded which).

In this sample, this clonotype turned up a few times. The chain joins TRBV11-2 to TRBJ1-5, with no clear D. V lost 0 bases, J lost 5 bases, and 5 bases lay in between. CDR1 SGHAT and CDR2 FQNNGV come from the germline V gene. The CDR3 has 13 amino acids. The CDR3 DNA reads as TGTGCCAGCAGCTTAGAGGGAGATCAGCCCCAGCATTTT. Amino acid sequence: CASSLEGDQPQHF.

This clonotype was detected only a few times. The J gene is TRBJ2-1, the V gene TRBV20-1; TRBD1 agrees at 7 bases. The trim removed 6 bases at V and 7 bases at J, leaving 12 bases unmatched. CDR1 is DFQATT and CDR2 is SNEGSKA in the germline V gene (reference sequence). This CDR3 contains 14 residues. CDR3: CSATQGVLGNEQFF. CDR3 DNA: TGCAGTGCAACGCAGGGGGTTCTAGGGAATGAGCAGTTCTTC.

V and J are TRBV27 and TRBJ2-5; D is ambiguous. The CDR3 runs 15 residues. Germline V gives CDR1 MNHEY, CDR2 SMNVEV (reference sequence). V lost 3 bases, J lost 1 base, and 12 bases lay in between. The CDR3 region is CASSLAGPTQETQYF. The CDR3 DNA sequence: TGTGCCAGCAGTTTGGCAGGACCCACCCAAGAGACCCAGTACTTC.

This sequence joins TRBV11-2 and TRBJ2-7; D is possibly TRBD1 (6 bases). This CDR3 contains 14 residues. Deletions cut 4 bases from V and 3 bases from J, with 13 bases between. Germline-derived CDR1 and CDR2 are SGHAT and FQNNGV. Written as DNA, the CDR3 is TGTGCCAGCAGCTCGTCCGGGACAATCTACGAGCAGTACTTC. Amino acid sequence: CASSSSGTIYEQYF.

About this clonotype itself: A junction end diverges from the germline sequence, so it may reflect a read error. The CDR3 region is CASSKDRDSNYGYTF. The CDR3 bases are TGTGCCAGCAGCAAAGACCGGGACAGTAACTATGGCTACACCTTC. The chain employs TRBV14 and TRBJ1-2; TRBD1 matches at 7 bases. Germline CDR1 is SGHDN and CDR2 is FVKESK. The CDR3 loop spans 15 amino acids.

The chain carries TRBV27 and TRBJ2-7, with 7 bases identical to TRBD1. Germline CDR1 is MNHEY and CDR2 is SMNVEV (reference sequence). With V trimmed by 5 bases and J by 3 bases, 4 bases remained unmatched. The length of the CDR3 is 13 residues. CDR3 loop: CASSVTGDYEQYF. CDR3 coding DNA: TGTGCCAGCAGTGTAACAGGGGACTACGAGCAGTACTTC.

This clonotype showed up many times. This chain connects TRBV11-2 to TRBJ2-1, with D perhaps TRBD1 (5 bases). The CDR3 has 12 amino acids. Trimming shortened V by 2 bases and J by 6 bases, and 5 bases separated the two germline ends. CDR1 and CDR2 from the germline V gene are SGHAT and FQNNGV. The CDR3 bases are TGTGCCAGCAGCTTAACAGGCAATGAGCAGTTCTTC. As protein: CASSLTGNEQFF.

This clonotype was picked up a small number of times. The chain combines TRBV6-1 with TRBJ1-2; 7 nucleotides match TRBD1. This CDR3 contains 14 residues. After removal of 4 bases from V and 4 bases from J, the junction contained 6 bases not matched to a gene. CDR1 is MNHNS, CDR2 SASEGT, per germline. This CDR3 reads CASSVFWDSYGYTF. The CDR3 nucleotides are TGTGCCAGCAGTGTATTTTGGGACAGCTATGGCTACACCTTC.

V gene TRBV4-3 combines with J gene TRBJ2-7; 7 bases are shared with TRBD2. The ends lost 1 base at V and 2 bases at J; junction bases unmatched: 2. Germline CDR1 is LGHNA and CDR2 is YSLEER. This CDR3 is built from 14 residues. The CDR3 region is CASSQAGGPYEQYF. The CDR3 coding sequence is TGCGCCAGCAGCCAAGCGGGAGGACCCTACGAGCAGTACTTC.

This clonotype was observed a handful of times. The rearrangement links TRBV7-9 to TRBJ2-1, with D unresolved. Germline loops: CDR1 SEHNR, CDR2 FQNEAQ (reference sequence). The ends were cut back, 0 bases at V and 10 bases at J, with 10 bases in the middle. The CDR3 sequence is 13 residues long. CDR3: CASSLADPKEQFF. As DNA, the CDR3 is TGTGCCAGCAGCTTAGCGGATCCTAAAGAGCAGTTCTTC.

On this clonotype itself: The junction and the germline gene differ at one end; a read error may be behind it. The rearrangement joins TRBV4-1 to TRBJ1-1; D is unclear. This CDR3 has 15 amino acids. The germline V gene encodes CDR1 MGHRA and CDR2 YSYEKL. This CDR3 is CASSPNPTENTEAFF. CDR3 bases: TGCGCTAGCAGCCCCAACCCCACGGAGAACACTGAAGCTTTCTTT.

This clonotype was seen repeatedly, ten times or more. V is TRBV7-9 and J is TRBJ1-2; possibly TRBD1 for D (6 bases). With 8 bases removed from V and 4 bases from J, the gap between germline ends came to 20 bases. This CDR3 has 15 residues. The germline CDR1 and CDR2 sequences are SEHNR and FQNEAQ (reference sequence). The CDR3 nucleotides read TGTGCCAGCGGACTTTCATTGGACAGCGTCTATGGCTACACCTTC. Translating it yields CASGLSLDSVYGYTF.

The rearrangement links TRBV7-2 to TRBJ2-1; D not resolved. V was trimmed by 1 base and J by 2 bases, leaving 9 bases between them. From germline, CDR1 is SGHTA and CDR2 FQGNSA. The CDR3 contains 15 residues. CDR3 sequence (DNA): TGTGCCAGCAGCTTAGGTCGGGTGCCCTACAATGAGCAGTTCTTC. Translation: CASSLGRVPYNEQFF.

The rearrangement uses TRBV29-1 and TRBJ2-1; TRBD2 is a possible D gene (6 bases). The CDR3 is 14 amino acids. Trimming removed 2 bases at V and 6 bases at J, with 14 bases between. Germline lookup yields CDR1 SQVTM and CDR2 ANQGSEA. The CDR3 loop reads CSVESPYGGNEQFF. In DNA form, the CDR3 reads TGCAGCGTTGAAAGTCCCTACGGGGGCAATGAGCAGTTCTTC.

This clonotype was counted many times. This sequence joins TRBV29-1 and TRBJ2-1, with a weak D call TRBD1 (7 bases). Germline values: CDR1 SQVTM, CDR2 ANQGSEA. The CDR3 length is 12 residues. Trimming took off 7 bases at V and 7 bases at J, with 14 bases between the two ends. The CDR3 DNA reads TGCAGCGCCAAGGGGGCGGGGAATGAGCAGTTCTTC. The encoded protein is CSAKGAGNEQFF.

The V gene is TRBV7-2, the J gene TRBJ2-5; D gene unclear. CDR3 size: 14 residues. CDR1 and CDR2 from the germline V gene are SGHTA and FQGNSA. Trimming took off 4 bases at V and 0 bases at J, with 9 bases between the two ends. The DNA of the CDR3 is TGTGCCAGCAGCTCAGACGTGTACCAAGAGACCCAGTACTTC. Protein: CASSSDVYQETQYF.

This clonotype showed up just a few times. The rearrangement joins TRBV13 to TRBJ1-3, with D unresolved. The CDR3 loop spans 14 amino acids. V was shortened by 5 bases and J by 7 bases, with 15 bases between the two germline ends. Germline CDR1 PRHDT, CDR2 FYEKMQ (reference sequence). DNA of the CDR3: TGTGCCAGCAGCCTAGCGAGTAGAGGTAACACCATATATTTT. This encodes CASSLASRGNTIYF.

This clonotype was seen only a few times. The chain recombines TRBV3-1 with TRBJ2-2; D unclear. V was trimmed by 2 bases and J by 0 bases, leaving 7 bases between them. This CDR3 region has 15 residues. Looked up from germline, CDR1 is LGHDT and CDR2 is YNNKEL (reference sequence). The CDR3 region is CASSQRPANTGELFF. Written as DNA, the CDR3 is TGTGCCAGCAGCCAAAGACCCGCGAACACCGGGGAGCTGTTTTTT. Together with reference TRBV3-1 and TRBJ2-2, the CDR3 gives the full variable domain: DTAVSQTPKYLVTQMGNDKSIKCEQNLGHDTMYWYKQDSKKFLKIMFSYNNKELIINETVPNRFSPKSPDKAHLNLHINSLELGDSAVYFCASSQRPANTGELFFGEGSRLTVL.

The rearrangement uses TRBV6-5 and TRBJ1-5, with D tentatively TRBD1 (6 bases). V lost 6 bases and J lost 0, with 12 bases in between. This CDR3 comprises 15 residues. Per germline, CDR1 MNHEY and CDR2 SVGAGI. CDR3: CASRTNRVSNQPQHF. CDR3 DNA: TGTGCCAGCAGAACAAACAGGGTTAGCAATCAGCCCCAGCATTTT.

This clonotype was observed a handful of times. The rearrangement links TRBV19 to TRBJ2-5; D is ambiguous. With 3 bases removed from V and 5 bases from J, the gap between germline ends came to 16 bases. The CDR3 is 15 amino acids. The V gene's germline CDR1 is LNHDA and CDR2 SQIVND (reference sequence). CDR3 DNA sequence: TGTGCCAGTAGTATCGGCGGAAACCGACGGGAGACCCAGTACTTC. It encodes CASSIGGNRRETQYF.

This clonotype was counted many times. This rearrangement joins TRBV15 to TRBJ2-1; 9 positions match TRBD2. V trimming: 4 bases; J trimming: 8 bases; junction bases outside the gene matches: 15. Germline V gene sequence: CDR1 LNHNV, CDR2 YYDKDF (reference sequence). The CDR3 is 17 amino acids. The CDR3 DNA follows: TGTGCCACCAGCACCAATGGGGCGGGAGGGCCGGTTGATGAGCAGTTCTTC. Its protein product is CATSTNGAGGPVDEQFF.

For the CDR3, the DNA is TGCAGCGTTGAAGCTAGCGGGGGGGCGGATACGCAGTATTTT. Protein product: CSVEASGGADTQYF. This rearrangement joins TRBV29-1 to TRBJ2-3; the match to TRBD2 covers 12 bases. The CDR3 length is 14 residues. The V and J ends lost 1 base and 6 bases, in that order; junction bases with no gene match: 2. Germline V gives CDR1 SQVTM, CDR2 ANQGSEA.

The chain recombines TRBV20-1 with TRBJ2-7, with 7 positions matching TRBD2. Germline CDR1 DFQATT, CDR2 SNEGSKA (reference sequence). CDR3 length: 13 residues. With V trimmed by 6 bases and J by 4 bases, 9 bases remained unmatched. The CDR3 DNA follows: TGCAGTGCCGCACCCACTAGCGATTACGAGCAGTACTTC. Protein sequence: CSAAPTSDYEQYF.

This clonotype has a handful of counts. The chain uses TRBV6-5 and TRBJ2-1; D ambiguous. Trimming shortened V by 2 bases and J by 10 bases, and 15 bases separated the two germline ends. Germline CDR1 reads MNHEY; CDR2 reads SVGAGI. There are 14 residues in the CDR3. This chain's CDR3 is CASSYAPGIREQFF. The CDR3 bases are TGTGCCAGCAGTTACGCCCCGGGCATACGGGAGCAGTTCTTC.

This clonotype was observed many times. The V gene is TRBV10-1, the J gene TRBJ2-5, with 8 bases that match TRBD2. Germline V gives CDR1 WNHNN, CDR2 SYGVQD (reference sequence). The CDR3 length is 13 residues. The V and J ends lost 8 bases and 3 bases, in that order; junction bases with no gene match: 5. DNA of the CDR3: TGCGCCAGCGGGTCAGCGGGAGAAGAGACCCAGTACTTC. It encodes CASGSAGEETQYF.

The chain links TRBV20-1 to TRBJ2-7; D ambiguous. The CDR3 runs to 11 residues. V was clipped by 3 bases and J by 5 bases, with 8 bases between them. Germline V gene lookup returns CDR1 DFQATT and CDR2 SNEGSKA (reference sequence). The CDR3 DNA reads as TGCAGTGCTAGTCTATTCGACGAGCAGTACTTC. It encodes CSASLFDEQYF.

This chain's CDR3 is CSARDSWTRADTQYF. CDR3 nucleotides: TGCAGTGCTAGAGACTCCTGGACTAGGGCGGATACGCAGTATTTT. This chain joins TRBV20-1 and TRBJ2-3; 7 nucleotides align to TRBD2. This CDR3 spans 15 amino acids. The germline V gene has CDR1 DFQATT and CDR2 SNEGSKA (reference sequence). Trimming took 0 bases from V and 6 from J; bases not matched to a gene: 9.

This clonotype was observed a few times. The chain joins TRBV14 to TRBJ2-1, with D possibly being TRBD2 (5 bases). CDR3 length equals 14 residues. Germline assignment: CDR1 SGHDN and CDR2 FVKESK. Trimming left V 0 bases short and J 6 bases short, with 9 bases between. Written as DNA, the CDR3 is TGTGCCAGCAGCCAAGATCTAGGGAGCAATGAGCAGTTCTTC. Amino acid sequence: CASSQDLGSNEQFF.

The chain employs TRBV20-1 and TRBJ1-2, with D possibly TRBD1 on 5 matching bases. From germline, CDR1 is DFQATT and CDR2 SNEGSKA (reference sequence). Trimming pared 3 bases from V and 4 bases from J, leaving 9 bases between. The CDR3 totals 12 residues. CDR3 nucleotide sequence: TGCAGTGCTAGTCCGGGGGGCTATGGCTACACCTTC. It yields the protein CSASPGGYGYTF.

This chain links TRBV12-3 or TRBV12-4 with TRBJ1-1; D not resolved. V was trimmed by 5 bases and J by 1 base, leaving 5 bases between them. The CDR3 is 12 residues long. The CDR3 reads CASSPQNTEAFF. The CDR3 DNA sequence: TGTGCCAGCAGTCCCCAGAACACTGAAGCTTTCTTT.

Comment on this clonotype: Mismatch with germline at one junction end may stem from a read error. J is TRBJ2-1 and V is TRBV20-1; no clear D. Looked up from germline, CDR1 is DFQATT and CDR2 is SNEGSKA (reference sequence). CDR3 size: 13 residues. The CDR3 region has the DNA TGCAGTGCTAGGCTCACAAACTCCAATGAGCAGTCCTTC. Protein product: CSARLTNSNEQSF.

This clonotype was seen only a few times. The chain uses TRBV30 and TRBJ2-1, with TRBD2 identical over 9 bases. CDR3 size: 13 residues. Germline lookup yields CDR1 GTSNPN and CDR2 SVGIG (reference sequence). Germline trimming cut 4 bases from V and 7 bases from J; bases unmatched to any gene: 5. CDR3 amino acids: CAWTSGASNEQFF. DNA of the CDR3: TGTGCCTGGACTAGCGGGGCATCAAATGAGCAGTTCTTC. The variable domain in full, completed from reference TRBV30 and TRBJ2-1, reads SQTIHQWPATLVQPVGSPLSLECTVEGTSNPNLYWYRQAAGRGLQLLFYSVGIGQISSEVPQNLSASRPQDRQFILSSKKLLLSDSGFYLCAWTSGASNEQFFGPGTRLTVL.